The 19 T cell receptor beta chains below all came from one sample that was sequenced in a study of CD8+CD57+ T cells in acquired aplastic anemia. The study profiled TCR beta VDJ and CDR3 using genomic DNA as template. A single record per CDR3 protein comes from TCRdb applying MiXCR to the reads. The sample carries some 170,000 distinct CDR3 sequences, approximately 44% recorded once. The sequencing sample was made of sorted CD4+, CD8+, or CD8+CD57+ T cells (not recorded which) from PBMCs. The receptor set was obtained from a human donor in good health.

This clonotype appeared many times. The chain employs TRBV10-3 and TRBJ2-5; D possibly corresponds to TRBD1 (6 bases). Germline loops: CDR1 ENHRY, CDR2 SYGVKD. This CDR3 region has 15 residues. The ends were cut back, 4 bases at V and 2 bases at J, with 14 bases in the middle. The CDR3 DNA is TGTGCCATCAGTGTGGGGGCCTTACCACAAGAGACCCAGTACTTC. Its protein product is CAISVGALPQETQYF.

This clonotype came up many times. As DNA, the CDR3 is TGTGCCAGTAGTAAACGCGGGACAGGGTCGTACGAGCAGTACTTC. Protein product: CASSKRGTGSYEQYF. The rearrangement uses TRBV19 and TRBJ2-7; 9 bases line up with TRBD1. The V and J ends lost 4 bases and 4 bases, in that order; junction bases with no gene match: 8. Per the germline V gene, CDR1 is LNHDA and CDR2 is SQIVND (reference sequence). The CDR3 loop spans 15 amino acids. Combining the CDR3 with reference TRBV19 and TRBJ2-7 gives the whole variable domain DGGITQSPKYLFRKEGQNVTLSCEQNLNHDAMYWYRQDPGQGLRLIYYSQIVNDFQKGDIAEGYSVSREKKESFPLTVTSAQKNPTAFYLCASSKRGTGSYEQYFGPGTRLTVT.

This chain links TRBV5-1 with TRBJ1-2, with a possible D match to TRBD1 (5 bases). Per germline, CDR1 SGHRS and CDR2 YFSETQ. This CDR3 spans 15 amino acids. The V end lost 2 bases, the J end lost 4 bases, and 15 bases lay between the germline ends. As DNA, the CDR3 is TGCGCCAGCAGCTTTCAGGGAGCCGGTACCTATGGCTACACCTTC. Translated, it gives CASSFQGAGTYGYTF.

V usage is TRBV25-1 and J usage is TRBJ1-4, with TRBD1 matching over 8 bases. Germline V gene lookup returns CDR1 MGHDK and CDR2 SYGVNS. With 9 bases clipped from V and 1 base from J, the junction kept 7 bases outside the gene matches. CDR3 length: 15 amino acids. This CDR3 is CASTTGVGTNEKLFF. The CDR3 nucleotides are TGTGCCAGTACGACAGGGGTGGGAACTAATGAAAAACTGTTTTTT. The full variable domain, completed using reference TRBV25-1 and TRBJ1-4, is EADIYQTPRYLVIGTGKKITLECSQTMGHDKMYWYQQDPGMELHLIHYSYGVNSTEKGDLSSESTVSRIRTEHFPLTLESARPSHTSQYLCASTTGVGTNEKLFFGSGTQLSVL.

J is TRBJ2-1 and V is TRBV20-1; D is undetermined. Germline lookup yields CDR1 DFQATT and CDR2 SNEGSKA (reference sequence). This CDR3 comprises 13 residues. In DNA, the CDR3 is TGCAGGGCCAATACCGGCTCCTACAATGAGCAGTTCTTC. Translating gives CRANTGSYNEQFF.

The rearrangement links TRBV7-3 to TRBJ2-5; no firm D call. This CDR3 comprises 12 residues. In germline, CDR1 is SGHTA, CDR2 FQGTGA. V was clipped by 9 bases and J by 4 bases, with 12 bases between them. The CDR3, as DNA: TGTGCCAGTAGTATATGGGGAGAGACCCAGTACTTC. Amino acids: CASSIWGETQYF.

J is TRBJ1-1 and V is TRBV12-3 or TRBV12-4; D remains ambiguous. The CDR3 runs to 13 residues. With 5 bases removed from V and 5 bases from J, the gap between germline ends came to 12 bases. The CDR3 sequence: CASSGEVGTEAFF. The CDR3 nucleotides read TGTGCCAGCAGTGGTGAGGTGGGGACTGAAGCTTTCTTT.

The genes are TRBV10-2 and TRBJ2-2; D remains ambiguous. With 9 bases removed from V and 6 bases from J, the gap between germline ends came to 20 bases. Germline V gene lookup returns CDR1 WSHSY and CDR2 SAAADI. The CDR3 is made up of 15 amino acids. The CDR3 nucleotides read TGCGCCAGAAAGGCAGTAGGTCATGGAGCCGGGGAGCTGTTTTTT. Its translation is CARKAVGHGAGELFF.

This clonotype was detected once. The V gene is TRBV20-1, the J gene TRBJ1-1, with 10 bases that match TRBD1. The CDR3 extends over 14 amino acids. Germline trimming cut 3 bases from V and 3 bases from J; bases unmatched to any gene: 4. Germline V gene sequence: CDR1 DFQATT, CDR2 SNEGSKA (reference sequence). The CDR3 DNA sequence: TGCAGTGCTAGGGCCGGGACAGGGGACACTGAAGCTTTCTTT. It translates to CSARAGTGDTEAFF.

This clonotype occurred many times. V usage is TRBV7-6 and J usage is TRBJ1-6; D is ambiguous. Germline CDR1 is SGHVS and CDR2 is FNYEAQ. This CDR3 is built from 13 residues. V was cut by 4 bases and J by 9 bases, with 10 bases left in between. DNA of the CDR3: TGTGCCAGCAGCTCGGGATCGGGTTCACCCCTCCACTTT. This translates into CASSSGSGSPLHF.

This clonotype was seen more than once but under ten times. The chain uses TRBV28 and TRBJ1-5; D gene ambiguous. V was pared by 6 bases and J by 4 bases, with 7 bases between. Looked up from germline, CDR1 is MDHEN and CDR2 is SYDVKM. The CDR3 totals 12 residues. CDR3 region: CASRLANQPQHF. The CDR3 coding sequence is TGTGCCAGCAGACTGGCAAATCAGCCCCAGCATTTT.

This clonotype came up many times. This chain joins TRBV6-5 and TRBJ1-1; perhaps TRBD1 as D (6 bases). Germline assignment: CDR1 MNHEY and CDR2 SVGAGI. This CDR3 spans 15 amino acids. V was trimmed by 7 bases and J by 4 bases, leaving 19 bases between them. The CDR3 here is CASIPPGARLTEAFF. Here the CDR3 DNA reads TGTGCCAGCATCCCCCCGGGGGCGCGGCTCACTGAAGCTTTCTTT.

In its sample, this clonotype was seen many times. CDR3 sequence reads: CASSLMPTAQETQYF. CDR3 DNA: TGTGCCAGCAGCTTAATGCCGACAGCACAAGAGACCCAGTACTTC. This chain joins TRBV7-3 and TRBJ2-5; a weak D match, TRBD1 (5 bases). The V gene lost 1 base and the J gene lost 2 bases, with 11 bases spanning the gap. The V gene's germline CDR1 is SGHTA and CDR2 FQGTGA. The CDR3 runs to 15 residues.

There are many counts of this clonotype. This chain connects TRBV3-1 to TRBJ1-2, with D possibly TRBD1 on 6 matching bases. CDR1 LGHDT and CDR2 YNNKEL come from the germline V gene (reference sequence). V was shortened by 0 bases and J by 8 bases, with 10 bases between the two germline ends. The CDR3 length is 13 residues. The CDR3 DNA reads TGTGCCAGCAGCCAAGATCTACAGGGCGGCTACACCTTC. Translated, it gives CASSQDLQGGYTF.

CDR3 in amino acids: CSARDPQRGADTQYF. CDR3 nucleotide sequence: TGCAGTGCTAGAGACCCTCAGCGGGGGGCAGATACGCAGTATTTT. V gene TRBV20-1 combines with J gene TRBJ2-3; 9 bases agree with TRBD2. The V and J ends lost 0 bases and 4 bases, in that order; junction bases with no gene match: 5. Germline assignment: CDR1 DFQATT and CDR2 SNEGSKA (reference sequence). The CDR3 totals 15 residues.

This chain joins TRBV29-1 and TRBJ1-2; D is unresolved. The V gene's germline CDR1 is SQVTM and CDR2 ANQGSEA. The CDR3 extends over 10 amino acids. The germline V and J ends were trimmed by 3 bases and 9 bases, with 8 bases remaining between them. CDR3 residues: CSVDAGSYTF. CDR3 DNA sequence: TGCAGCGTTGACGCGGGGAGCTACACCTTC.

This clonotype was seen at least ten times. This chain joins TRBV7-9 and TRBJ1-2, with a possible D match to TRBD1 (6 bases). This CDR3 spans 13 amino acids. Germline CDR1 is SEHNR and CDR2 is FQNEAQ (reference sequence). V was clipped by 6 bases and J by 8 bases, with 16 bases between them. CDR3 coding DNA: TGTGCCAGCAGACCCGACGGGGGCGGCGGCTACACCTTC. Encoded protein: CASRPDGGGGYTF.

The genes are TRBV7-9 and TRBJ2-1; no clear D gene. Looked up from germline, CDR1 is SEHNR and CDR2 is FQNEAQ (reference sequence). The CDR3 is made up of 12 amino acids. The germline V and J ends were trimmed by 5 bases and 9 bases, with 11 bases remaining between them. This CDR3 reads CASSPTLVEQFF. CDR3 in DNA: TGTGCCAGCAGCCCAACGTTAGTTGAGCAGTTCTTC.

This chain links TRBV7-2 with TRBJ2-7, with D perhaps TRBD2 (5 bases). Germline CDR1 reads SGHTA; CDR2 reads FQGNSA. CDR3 size: 13 residues. Trimming shortened V by 5 bases and J by 3 bases, and 11 bases separated the two germline ends. CDR3 sequence reads: CASSVGRDYEQYF. The CDR3 DNA follows: TGTGCCAGCAGCGTAGGTCGGGACTACGAGCAGTACTTC. The full variable domain, rest sourced from reference TRBV7-2 and TRBJ2-7, is GAGVSQSPSNKVTEKGKDVELRCDPISGHTALYWYRQSLGQGLEFLIYFQGNSAPDKSGLPSDRFSAERTGGSVSTLTIQRTQQEDSAVYLCASSVGRDYEQYFGPGTRLTVT.